The 3 T cell receptor beta chains below all came from one sample that was sequenced in a study of CD8+CD57+ T cells in acquired aplastic anemia. TCR beta VDJ and CDR3 profiling used genomic DNA as template. Each CDR3 protein gets one entry after TCRdb re-called the reads with MiXCR. The table lists 150,000 to 200,000 distinct CDR3 sequences, roughly half of them singletons. Sequencing was done on a sample of sorted CD4+, CD8+, or CD8+CD57+ T cells (not recorded which) from PBMCs. These receptors all stem from a human donor in good health.

This clonotype was observed many times. The chain combines TRBV5-8 with TRBJ2-7; 10 positions agree with TRBD1. This CDR3 comprises 14 residues. V shed 5 bases and J 6 bases; nucleotides not matched to a gene: 8. The germline V gene has CDR1 SGHTS and CDR2 YDEGEE. CDR3 DNA sequence: TGTGCCAGCAGGAGACAGGGGGCATCGACCGAGCAGTACTTC. Protein product: CASRRQGASTEQYF.

J is TRBJ1-1 and V is TRBV13; weak D call: TRBD1 (5 bases). Germline V CDR1 and CDR2: PRHDT, FYEKMQ (reference sequence). V was clipped by 4 bases and J by 7 bases, with 13 bases between them. The CDR3 has 13 residues. The CDR3 nucleotides read TGTGCCAGCAGCTGGACAAACGTCGATGAAGCTTTCTTT. As protein: CASSWTNVDEAFF.

This clonotype has ten or more counts. The CDR3 reads CASSSSKVTYGYTF. DNA of the CDR3: TGTGCCAGTAGTAGCTCCAAGGTTACCTATGGCTACACCTTC. This chain joins TRBV19 and TRBJ1-2, with D hard to call. V was trimmed by 4 bases and J by 4 bases, leaving 13 bases between them. The CDR3 loop spans 14 amino acids. Germline V CDR1 and CDR2: LNHDA, SQIVND (reference sequence).